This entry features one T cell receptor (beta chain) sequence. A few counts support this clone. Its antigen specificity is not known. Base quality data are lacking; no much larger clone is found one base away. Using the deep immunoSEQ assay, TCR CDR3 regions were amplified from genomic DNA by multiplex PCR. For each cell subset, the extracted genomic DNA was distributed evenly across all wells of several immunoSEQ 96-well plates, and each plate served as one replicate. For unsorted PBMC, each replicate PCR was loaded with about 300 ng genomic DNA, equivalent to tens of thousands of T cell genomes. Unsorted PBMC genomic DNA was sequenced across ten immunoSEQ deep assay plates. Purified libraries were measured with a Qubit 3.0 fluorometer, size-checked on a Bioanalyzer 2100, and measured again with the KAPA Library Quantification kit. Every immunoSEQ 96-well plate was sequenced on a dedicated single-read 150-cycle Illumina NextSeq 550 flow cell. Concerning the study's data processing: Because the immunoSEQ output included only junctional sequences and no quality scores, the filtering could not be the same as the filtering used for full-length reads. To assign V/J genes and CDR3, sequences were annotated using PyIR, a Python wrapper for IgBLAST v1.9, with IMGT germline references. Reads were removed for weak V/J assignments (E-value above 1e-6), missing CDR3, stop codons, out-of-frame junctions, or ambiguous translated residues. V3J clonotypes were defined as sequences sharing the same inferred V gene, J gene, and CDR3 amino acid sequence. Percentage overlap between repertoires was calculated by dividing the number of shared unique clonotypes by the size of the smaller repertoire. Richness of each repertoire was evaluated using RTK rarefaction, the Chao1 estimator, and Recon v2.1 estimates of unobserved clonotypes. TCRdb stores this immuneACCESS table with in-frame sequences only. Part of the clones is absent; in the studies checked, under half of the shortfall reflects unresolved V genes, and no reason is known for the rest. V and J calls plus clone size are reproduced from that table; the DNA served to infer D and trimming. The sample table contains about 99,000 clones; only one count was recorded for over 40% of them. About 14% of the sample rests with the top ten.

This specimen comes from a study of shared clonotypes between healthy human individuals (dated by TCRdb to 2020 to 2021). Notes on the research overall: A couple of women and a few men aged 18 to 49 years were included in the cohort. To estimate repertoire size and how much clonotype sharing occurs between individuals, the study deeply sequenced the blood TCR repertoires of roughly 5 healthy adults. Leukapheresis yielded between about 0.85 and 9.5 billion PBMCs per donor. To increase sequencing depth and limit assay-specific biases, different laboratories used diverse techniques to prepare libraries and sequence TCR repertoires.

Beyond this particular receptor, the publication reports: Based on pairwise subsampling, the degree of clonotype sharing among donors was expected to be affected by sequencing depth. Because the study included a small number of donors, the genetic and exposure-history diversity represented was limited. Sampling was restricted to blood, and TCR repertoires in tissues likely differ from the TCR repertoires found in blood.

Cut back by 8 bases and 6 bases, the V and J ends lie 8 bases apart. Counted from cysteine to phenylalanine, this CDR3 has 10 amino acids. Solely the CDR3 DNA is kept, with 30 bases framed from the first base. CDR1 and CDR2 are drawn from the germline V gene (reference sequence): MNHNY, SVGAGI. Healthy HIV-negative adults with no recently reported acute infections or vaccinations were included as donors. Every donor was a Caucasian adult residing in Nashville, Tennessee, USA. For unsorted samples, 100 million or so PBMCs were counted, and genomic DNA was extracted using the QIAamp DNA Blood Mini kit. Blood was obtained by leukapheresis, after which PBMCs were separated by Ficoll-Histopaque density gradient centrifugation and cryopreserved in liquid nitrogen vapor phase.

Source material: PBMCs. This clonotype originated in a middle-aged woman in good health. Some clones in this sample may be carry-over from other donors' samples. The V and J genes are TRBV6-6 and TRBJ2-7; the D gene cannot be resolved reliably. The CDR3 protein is CASGQVEQYF. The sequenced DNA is TGTGCCAGCGGCCAGGTCGAGCAGTACTTC.